This entry lists 8 T cell receptor beta chains sequenced from one sample in a study of blood T cell repertoires in COVID-19. Assay used: immunoSEQ multiplex PCR; TCRdb lists only in-frame clones, some missing. The sample yields 150,000 to 200,000 clones, around 85% seen once. Sequencing was done on a sample of peripheral blood. The receptors shown here come from a woman between 65 and 79 years old with acute or convalescent COVID-19.

The chain is built from TRBV7-3 and TRBJ2-1; the D gene is possibly TRBD2 (5 bases). Germline CDR1 SGHTA, CDR2 FQGTGA. The CDR3 length is 13 residues. The V end was cut by 1 base, the J end by 4 bases, with 5 bases between. The DNA of the CDR3 is TGTGCCAGCAGCTTAAGAGGGTACAATGAGCAGTTCTTC. This translates into CASSLRGYNEQFF.

This clone showed up just once. The genes are TRBV7-2 and TRBJ1-2, with TRBD1 identical over 7 bases. Germline V gene data show CDR1 as SGHTA and CDR2 as FQGNSA. V shed 5 bases and J 0 bases; nucleotides not matched to a gene: 9. The CDR3 loop spans 16 amino acids. For the CDR3, the DNA is TGTGCCAGCAGCCGGGGACAGATAAGCGCTAACTATGGCTACACCTTC. Its protein product is CASSRGQISANYGYTF. Full variable domain (remainder filled in from reference TRBV7-2 and TRBJ1-2): GAGVSQSPSNKVTEKGKDVELRCDPISGHTALYWYRQSLGQGLEFLIYFQGNSAPDKSGLPSDRFSAERTGGSVSTLTIQRTQQEDSAVYLCASSRGQISANYGYTFGSGTRLTVV.

The V call is TRBV10-3, the J call TRBJ1-1; D not certain. CDR1 is ENHRY and CDR2 is SYGVKD in the germline V gene. This CDR3 is 13 amino acids long. Between the trimmed V and J ends, which lost 0 bases and 3 bases, there was a span of 5 bases. CDR3 nucleotide sequence: TGTGCCATCAGTGAGTCGAGGGACACTGAAGCTTTCTTT. Its translation is CAISESRDTEAFF.

The CDR3 spells CASSSPAGAPSYEQYF. DNA of the CDR3: TGTGCCAGCAGCTCCCCGGCAGGGGCCCCCTCCTACGAGCAGTACTTC. The chain carries TRBV11-1 and TRBJ2-7; D might be TRBD1 (6 bases). There are 16 residues in the CDR3. The germline V gene encodes CDR1 SGHAT and CDR2 FQDESV (reference sequence). Trimming pared 4 bases from V and 0 bases from J, leaving 16 bases between.

This chain joins TRBV5-1 and TRBJ2-6, with 7 bases fitting TRBD1. J was trimmed by 2 bases and V by 5 bases; bases with no gene match: 1. The CDR3 has 14 residues. CDR1 SGHRS and CDR2 YFSETQ come from the germline V gene. In nucleotides, the CDR3 is TGCGCCAGCAGGGGGACAGCTGGGGCCAACGTCCTGACTTTC. As protein: CASRGTAGANVLTF.

This clone has only a few counts. V is TRBV18 and J is TRBJ2-3; 12 nucleotides line up with TRBD1. Germline-derived CDR1 and CDR2 are KGHSH and LQKENI. The V gene end was trimmed by 5 bases and the J gene end by 4 bases; junction bases not matched to a gene: 7. This CDR3 has 16 amino acids. The CDR3 region has the DNA TGTGCCAGCTCAGCCACCGGGACAGGGGGCCCAGATACGCAGTATTTT. It specifies CASSATGTGGPDTQYF.

The genes are TRBV7-9 and TRBJ2-1; TRBD2 agrees at 9 bases. CDR3 length equals 16 residues. Germline values: CDR1 SEHNR, CDR2 FQNEAQ (reference sequence). With V trimmed by 2 bases and J by 5 bases, 7 bases remained unmatched. The CDR3 here is CASSLLAGGLNNEQFF. CDR3 nucleotides: TGTGCCAGCAGCTTATTGGCGGGAGGGCTCAACAATGAGCAGTTCTTC.

The J gene is TRBJ2-7, the V gene TRBV18; the D is unclear. Looked up from germline, CDR1 is KGHSH and CDR2 is LQKENI. Trimming stripped 0 bases from V and 0 bases from J, with 3 bases between. The CDR3 length is 13 residues. The CDR3 region is CASSPPSSYEQYF. DNA of the CDR3: TGTGCCAGCTCACCACCTAGCTCCTACGAGCAGTACTTC.